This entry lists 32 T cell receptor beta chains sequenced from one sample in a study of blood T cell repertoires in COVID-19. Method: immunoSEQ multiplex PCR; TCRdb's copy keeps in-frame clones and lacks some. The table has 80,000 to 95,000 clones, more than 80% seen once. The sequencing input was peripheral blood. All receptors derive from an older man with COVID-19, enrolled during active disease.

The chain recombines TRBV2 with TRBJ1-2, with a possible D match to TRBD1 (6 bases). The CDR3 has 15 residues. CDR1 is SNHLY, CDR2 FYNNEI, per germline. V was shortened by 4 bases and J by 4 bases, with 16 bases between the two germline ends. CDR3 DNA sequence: TGTGCCAGCAGTGTTGGGGCAGGGGTTGCCTATGGCTACACCTTC. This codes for CASSVGAGVAYGYTF.

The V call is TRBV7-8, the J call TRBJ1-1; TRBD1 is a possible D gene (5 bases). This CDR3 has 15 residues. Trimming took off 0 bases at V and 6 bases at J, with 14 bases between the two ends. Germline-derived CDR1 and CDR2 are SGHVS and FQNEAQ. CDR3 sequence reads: CASSLAGQQIAEAFF. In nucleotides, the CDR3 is TGTGCCAGCAGCTTAGCGGGGCAGCAAATCGCTGAAGCTTTCTTT.

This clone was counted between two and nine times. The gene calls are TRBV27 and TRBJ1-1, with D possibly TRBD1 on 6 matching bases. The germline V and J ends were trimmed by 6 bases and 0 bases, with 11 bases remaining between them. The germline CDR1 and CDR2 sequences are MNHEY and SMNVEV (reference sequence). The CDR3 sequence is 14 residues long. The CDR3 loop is CASSPGHMNTEAFF. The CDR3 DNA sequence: TGTGCCAGCAGCCCGGGACACATGAACACTGAAGCTTTCTTT.

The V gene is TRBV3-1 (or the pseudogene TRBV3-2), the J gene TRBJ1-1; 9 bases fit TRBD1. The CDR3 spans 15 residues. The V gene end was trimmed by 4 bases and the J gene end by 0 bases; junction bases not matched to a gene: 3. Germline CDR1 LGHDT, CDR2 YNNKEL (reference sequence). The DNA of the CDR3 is TGTGCCAGCAGCCTTGGACAGGGGCTGAACACTGAAGCTTTCTTT. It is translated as CASSLGQGLNTEAFF.

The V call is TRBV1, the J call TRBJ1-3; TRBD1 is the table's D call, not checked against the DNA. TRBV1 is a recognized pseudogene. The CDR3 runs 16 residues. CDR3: CTSSPRGQGESNTIYF. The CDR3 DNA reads TGCACCAGCAGCCCGCGCGGACAGGGAGAGTCAAACACCATATATTTT.

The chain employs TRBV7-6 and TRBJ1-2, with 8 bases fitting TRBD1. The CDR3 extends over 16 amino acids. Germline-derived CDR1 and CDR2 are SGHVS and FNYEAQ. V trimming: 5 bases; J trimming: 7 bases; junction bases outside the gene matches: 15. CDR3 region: CASSPIAGGQGGGYTF. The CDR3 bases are TGTGCCAGCAGCCCGATAGCGGGAGGACAGGGTGGTGGCTACACCTTC. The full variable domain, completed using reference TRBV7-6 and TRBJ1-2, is GAGVSQSPRYKVTKRGQDVALRCDPISGHVSLYWYRQALGQGPEFLTYFNYEAQQDKSGLPNDRFSAERPEGSISTLTIQRTEQRDSAMYRCASSPIAGGQGGGYTFGSGTRLTVV.

As DNA, the CDR3 is TGTGCCAGCAGCTTTTCAGGGACTAGCACAGATACGCAGTATTTT. Amino acids: CASSFSGTSTDTQYF. The rearrangement joins TRBV5-4 to TRBJ2-3; D is perhaps TRBD2 (6 bases). This CDR3 is 15 amino acids long. CDR1 SGHNT and CDR2 YYREEE come from the germline V gene (reference sequence). V was cut by 2 bases and J by 0 bases, with 10 bases left in between.

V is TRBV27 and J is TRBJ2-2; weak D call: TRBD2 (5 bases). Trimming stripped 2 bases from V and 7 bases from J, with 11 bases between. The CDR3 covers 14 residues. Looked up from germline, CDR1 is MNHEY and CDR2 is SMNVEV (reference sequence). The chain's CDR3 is CASSLNYRGGELFF. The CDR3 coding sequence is TGTGCCAGCAGTTTAAATTATCGGGGCGGGGAGCTGTTTTTT.

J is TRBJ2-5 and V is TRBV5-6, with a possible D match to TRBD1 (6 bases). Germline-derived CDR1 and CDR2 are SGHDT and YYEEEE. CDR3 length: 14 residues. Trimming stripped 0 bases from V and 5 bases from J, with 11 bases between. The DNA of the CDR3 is TGTGCCAGCAGCTTGGCAGGGGTGATGGAGACCCAGTACTTC. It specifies CASSLAGVMETQYF. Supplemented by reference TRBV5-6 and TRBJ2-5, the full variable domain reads DAGVTQSPTHLIKTRGQQVTLRCSPKSGHDTVSWYQQALGQGPQFIFQYYEEEERQRGNFPDRFSGHQFPNYSSELNVNALLLGDSALYLCASSLAGVMETQYFGPGTRLLVL.

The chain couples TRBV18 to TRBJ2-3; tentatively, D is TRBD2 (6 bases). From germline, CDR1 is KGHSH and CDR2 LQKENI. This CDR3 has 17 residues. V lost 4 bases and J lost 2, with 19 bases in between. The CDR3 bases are TGTGCCAGCTCACGGCGGCGAGGGGACTCTAACACAGATACGCAGTATTTT. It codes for CASSRRRGDSNTDTQYF.

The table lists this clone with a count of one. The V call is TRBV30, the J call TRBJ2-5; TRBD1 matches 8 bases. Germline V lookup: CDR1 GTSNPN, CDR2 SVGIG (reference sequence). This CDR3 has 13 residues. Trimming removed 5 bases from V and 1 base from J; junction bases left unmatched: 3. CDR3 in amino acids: CAWDRGLQETQYF. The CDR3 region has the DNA TGTGCCTGGGACAGGGGTCTCCAAGAGACCCAGTACTTC.

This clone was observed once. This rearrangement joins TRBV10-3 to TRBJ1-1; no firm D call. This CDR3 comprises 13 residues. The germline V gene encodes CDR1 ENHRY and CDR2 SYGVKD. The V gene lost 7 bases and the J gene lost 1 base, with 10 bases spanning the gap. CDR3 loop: CAITQVGNTEAFF. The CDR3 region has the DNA TGTGCCATCACCCAGGTTGGGAACACTGAAGCTTTCTTT.

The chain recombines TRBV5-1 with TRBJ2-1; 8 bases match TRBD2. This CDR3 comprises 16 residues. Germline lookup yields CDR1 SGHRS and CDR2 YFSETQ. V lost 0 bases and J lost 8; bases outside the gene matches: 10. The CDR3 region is CASSLGLIAGKYEQFF. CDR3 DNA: TGCGCCAGCAGCTTGGGTTTGATAGCGGGAAAATATGAGCAGTTCTTC.

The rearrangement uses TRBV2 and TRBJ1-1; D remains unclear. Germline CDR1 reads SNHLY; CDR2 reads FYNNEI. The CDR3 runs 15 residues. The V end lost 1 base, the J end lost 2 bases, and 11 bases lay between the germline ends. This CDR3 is CASSEVGLRNTEAFF. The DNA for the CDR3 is TGTGCCAGCAGTGAAGTTGGACTTCGTAACACTGAAGCTTTCTTT.

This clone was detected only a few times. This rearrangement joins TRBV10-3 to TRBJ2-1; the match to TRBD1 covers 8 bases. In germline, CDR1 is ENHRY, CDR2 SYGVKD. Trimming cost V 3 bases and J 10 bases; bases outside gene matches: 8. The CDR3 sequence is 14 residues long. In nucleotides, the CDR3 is TGTGCCATCAGTGATGGACAGGGCTTTGGAGAGCAGTTCTTC. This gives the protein CAISDGQGFGEQFF.

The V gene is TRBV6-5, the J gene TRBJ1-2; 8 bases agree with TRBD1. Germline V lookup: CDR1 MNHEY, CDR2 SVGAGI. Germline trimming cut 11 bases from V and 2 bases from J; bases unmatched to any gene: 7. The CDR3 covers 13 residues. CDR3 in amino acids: CAGSGQENYGYTF. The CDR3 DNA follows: TGTGCCGGCTCGGGACAGGAGAACTATGGCTACACCTTC.

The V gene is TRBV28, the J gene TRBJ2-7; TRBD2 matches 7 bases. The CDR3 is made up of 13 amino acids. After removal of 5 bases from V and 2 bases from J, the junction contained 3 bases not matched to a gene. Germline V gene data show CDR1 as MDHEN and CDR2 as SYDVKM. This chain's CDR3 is CASSLADTYEQYF. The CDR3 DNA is TGTGCCAGCAGTCTAGCGGATACCTACGAGCAGTACTTC.

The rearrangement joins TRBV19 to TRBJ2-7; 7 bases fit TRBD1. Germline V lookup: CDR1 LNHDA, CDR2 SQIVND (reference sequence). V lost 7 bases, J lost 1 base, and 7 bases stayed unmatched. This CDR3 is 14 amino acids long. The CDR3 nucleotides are TGTGCCAGTAAAAGGGACAGAGTTTCCTACGAGCAGTACTTC. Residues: CASKRDRVSYEQYF.

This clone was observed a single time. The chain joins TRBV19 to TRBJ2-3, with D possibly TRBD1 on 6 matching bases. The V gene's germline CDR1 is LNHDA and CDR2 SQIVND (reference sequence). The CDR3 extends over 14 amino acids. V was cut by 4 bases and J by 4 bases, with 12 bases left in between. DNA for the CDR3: TGTGCCAGTAGTACATACAGGGATCCAGATACGCAGTATTTT. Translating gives CASSTYRDPDTQYF.

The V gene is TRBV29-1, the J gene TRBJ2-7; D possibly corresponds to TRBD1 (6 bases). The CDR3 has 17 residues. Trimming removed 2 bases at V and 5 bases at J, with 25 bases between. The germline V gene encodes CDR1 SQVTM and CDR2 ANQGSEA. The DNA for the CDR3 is TGCAGCGTTGAAATTCGAGGGACATCGGGAAGGGGCCACGAGCAGTACTTC. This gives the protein CSVEIRGTSGRGHEQYF.

Written as DNA, the CDR3 is TGTGCCAGCAGTTCCCCGAGCTCTGGGGCCAACGTCCTGACTTTC. It is translated as CASSSPSSGANVLTF. V and J are TRBV6-5 and TRBJ2-6; D unresolved. V lost 4 bases and J 0 bases, leaving 7 bases between the germline ends. The CDR3 has 15 amino acids. Germline V gene lookup returns CDR1 MNHEY and CDR2 SVGAGI.

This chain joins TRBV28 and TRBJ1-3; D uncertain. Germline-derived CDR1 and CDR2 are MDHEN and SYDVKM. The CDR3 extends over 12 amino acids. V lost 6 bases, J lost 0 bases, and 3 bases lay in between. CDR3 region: CASSLSGNTIYF. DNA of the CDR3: TGTGCCAGCAGCCTCTCTGGAAACACCATATATTTT.

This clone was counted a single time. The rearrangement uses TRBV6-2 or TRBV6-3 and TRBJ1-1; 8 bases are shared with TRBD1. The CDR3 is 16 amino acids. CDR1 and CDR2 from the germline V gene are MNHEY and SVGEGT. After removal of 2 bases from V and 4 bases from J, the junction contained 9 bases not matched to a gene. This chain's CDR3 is CASSYAGGGAVTEAFF. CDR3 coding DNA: TGTGCCAGCAGTTACGCAGGGGGCGGTGCGGTCACTGAAGCTTTCTTT.

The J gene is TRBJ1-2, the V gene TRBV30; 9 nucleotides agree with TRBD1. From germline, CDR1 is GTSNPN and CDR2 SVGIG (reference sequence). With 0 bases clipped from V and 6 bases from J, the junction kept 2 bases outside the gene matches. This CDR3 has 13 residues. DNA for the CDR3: TGTGCCTGGAGTGTTGGGACAGGGCATGGCTACACCTTC. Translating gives CAWSVGTGHGYTF.

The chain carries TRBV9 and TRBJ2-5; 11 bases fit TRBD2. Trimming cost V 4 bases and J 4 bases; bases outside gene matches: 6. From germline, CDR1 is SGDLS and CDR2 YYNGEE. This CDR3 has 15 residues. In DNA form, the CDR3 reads TGTGCCAGCAGCCCACTAGCGGGGGTCCGAGAGACCCAGTACTTC. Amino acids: CASSPLAGVRETQYF.

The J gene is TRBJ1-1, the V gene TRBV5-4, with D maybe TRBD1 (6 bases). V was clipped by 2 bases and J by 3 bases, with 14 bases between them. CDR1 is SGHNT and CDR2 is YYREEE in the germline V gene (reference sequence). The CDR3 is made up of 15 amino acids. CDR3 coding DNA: TGTGCCAGCAGCTTTCTAACAGGGCTGTACACTGAAGCTTTCTTT. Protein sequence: CASSFLTGLYTEAFF.

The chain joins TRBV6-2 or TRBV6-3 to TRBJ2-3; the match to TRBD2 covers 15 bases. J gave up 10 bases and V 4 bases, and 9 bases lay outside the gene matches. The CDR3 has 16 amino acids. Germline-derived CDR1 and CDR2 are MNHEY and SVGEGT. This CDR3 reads CASSFPGTSGGTPQYF. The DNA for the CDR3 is TGTGCCAGCAGTTTCCCGGGGACTAGCGGGGGGACCCCGCAGTATTTT.

DNA for the CDR3: TGTGCCAGCAGCTCACAGGGGTCTAGCTACGAGCAGTACTTC. Encoded protein: CASSSQGSSYEQYF. The chain combines TRBV7-2 with TRBJ2-7; the match to TRBD1 covers 7 bases. The CDR3 spans 14 residues. In germline, CDR1 is SGHTA, CDR2 FQGNSA. Germline trimming cut 4 bases from V and 3 bases from J; bases unmatched to any gene: 6.

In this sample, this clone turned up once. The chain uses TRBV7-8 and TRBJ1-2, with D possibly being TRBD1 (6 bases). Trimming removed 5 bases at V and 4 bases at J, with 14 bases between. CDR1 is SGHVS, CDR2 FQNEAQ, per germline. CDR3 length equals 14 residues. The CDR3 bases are TGTGCCAGCAGCCCGAGGGGGTTGGTCTATGGCTACACCTTC. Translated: CASSPRGLVYGYTF.

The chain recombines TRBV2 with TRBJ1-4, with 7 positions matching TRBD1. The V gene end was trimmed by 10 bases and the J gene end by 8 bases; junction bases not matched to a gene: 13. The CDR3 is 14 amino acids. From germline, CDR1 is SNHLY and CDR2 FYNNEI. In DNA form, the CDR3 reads TGTGCCACCCGGGACGAGGACAGGTGGGAAAAACTGTTTTTT. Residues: CATRDEDRWEKLFF.

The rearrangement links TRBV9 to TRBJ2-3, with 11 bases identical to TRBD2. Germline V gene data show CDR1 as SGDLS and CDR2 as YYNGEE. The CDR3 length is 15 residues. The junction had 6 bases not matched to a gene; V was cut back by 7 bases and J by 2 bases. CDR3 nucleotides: TGTGCCAGCGCCGGGACTAGCGGACTCACAGATACGCAGTATTTT. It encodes CASAGTSGLTDTQYF.

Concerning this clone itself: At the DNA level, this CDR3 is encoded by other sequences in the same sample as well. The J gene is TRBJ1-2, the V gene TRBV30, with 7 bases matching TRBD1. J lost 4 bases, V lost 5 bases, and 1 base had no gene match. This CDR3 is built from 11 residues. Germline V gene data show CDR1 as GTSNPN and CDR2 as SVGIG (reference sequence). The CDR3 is CAWGTVYGYTF. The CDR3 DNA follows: TGTGCCTGGGGGACAGTCTATGGCTACACCTTC.